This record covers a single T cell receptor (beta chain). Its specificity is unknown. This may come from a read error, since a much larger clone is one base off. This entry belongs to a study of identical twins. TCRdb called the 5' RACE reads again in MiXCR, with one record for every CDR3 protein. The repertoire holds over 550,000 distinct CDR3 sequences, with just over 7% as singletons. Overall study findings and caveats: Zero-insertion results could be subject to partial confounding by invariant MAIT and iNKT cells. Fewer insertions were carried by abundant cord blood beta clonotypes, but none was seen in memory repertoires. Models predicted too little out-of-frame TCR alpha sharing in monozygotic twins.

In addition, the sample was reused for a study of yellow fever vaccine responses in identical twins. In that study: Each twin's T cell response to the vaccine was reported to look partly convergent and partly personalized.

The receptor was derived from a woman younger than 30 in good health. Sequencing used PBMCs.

This CDR3 is CSVDYGYTF. The CDR3 coding sequence is TGCAGCGTTGACTATGGCTACACCTTC. The genes are TRBV29-1 and TRBJ1-2; D unclear. Trimming shortened V by 3 bases and J by 4 bases, and 0 bases separated the two germline ends. CDR1 is SQVTM, CDR2 ANQGSEA, per germline. CDR3 length: 9 residues.